This T cell receptor beta chain was obtained from a study of cytomegalovirus exposure and HLA in healthy donors (dated by TCRdb to 2017 to 2019). General notes on the study: An earlier analysis of some 620 of the donors reported about 300 Gb of sequence data and 95 million to 130 million unique TCR beta sequences obtained from about 180 million T cells. An early release covering more than 500 HLA-typed donors comprised approximately 290 gigabases of sequencing data and approximately 85 million unique TCR sequences. Of the 300 to 500 genotyped donors, 81% were placed in the genetic ancestry cluster associated with self-reported Caucasian donors. The aim of the study was to test whether cataloging public T cell receptors could identify signatures of past pathogen exposure. The study profiled the T cell repertoires of approximately 700 subjects by immunosequencing and related them to cytomegalovirus serostatus. Along with the roughly 700-subject first cohort, a separate validation cohort of over a hundred different subjects was used. The study combined high-throughput TCR immunosequencing, statistical association of individual TCRs with disease status, and machine learning to predict cytomegalovirus infection status. In a later analysis, previously published TCR beta repertoires from about 640 donors were re-analyzed and high-resolution HLA genotyping was added so that TCR occurrence patterns could be studied. The later analysis used no new phenotypic data to find candidate immune exposures, relying instead on TCR beta sequences and their occurrence across donors. An earlier analysis of more than 450 of the donors used high-throughput TCR beta sequencing to judge whether each TCR beta V gene segment behaved as functional or pseudogenic. Donor age, sex, ethnicity and CMV serostatus were compiled together with the repertoire data. A later genetic analysis took genome-wide SNP genotypes for about 55% of the 666 donors and used that subset as a discovery cohort. Every repertoire in the discovery cohort had been generated on one and the same sequencing platform. HLA typing covered class I and class II loci at four-digit resolution. Typing coverage differed by locus: A, B, C, DRB1 and DQB1 were typed in roughly 629-640 donors, DQA1 in 522, DPA1 in 606, and DPB1 in 472. Four or five DR-DQ haplotypes were handled as single units for association and clustering because linkage in the cohort was strong. Among about 370 genotyped donors of the cohort, an average of about 240,000 unique TCR beta nucleotide sequences was sequenced per donor, of which 15% to 20% were non-productive.

Libraries were prepared through the immunoSEQ multiplex PCR assay. The multiplex PCR relied on a mix of 60 forward primers for TCR Vbeta segments and 13 reverse primers for TCR Jbeta segments. The CDR3 region of rearranged TCR beta genes was amplified from genomic DNA with a multiplex PCR assay. On the Illumina HiSeq System, the amplified TCR beta libraries were sequenced as 87-base-pair reads. Concerning the study's data processing: In a later analysis, 77 million or so unique TCR beta chains were counted across the 500 to 850 repertoires, and approximately 11 million of these chains were shared by at least two donors. Raw reads were error-corrected and collapsed into unique sequences by a nearest-neighbor algorithm in which closely related sequences were merged to remove PCR and sequencing errors. CDR3 sequences were aligned to IMGT reference sequences to assign V, D and J gene segments. Each retained sequence needed at least a six-nucleotide match to both a V gene segment and a J gene segment. Rearrangements were called productive when the CDR3 lacked stop codons and stayed in frame with V and J; all others were non-productive. Following IMGT convention, CDR3 was defined as the stretch from the second conserved V-encoded cysteine up to the conserved J-encoded phenylalanine. The earlier analysis of some 580 of the donors excluded any sequence lacking an unambiguous match to a single V gene segment. An earlier analysis of several hundred of the donors called V segments functional above 56.7% productive rearrangements and segregating when the between-donor standard deviation exceeded 5%. A statistical classification framework was built for diagnosing cytomegalovirus status from the catalog of TCR beta chain sequences. In a later analysis, TCR nucleotide sequences were compared against IMGT/GENE-DB human TR gene sequences so that V and J genes could be assigned. A later analysis assigned CDR3 sequences and most-parsimonious VDJ recombination scenarios with the TCRdist pipeline. A later analysis defined each TCR beta chain by its CDR3 amino acid sequence plus V-gene family, and excluded reads lacking a unique V-gene family. A later analysis removed 592 highly shared, low-generation-probability nucleotide sequences to deal with suspected cross-contamination and a sequencing artifact. In a later analysis, a clonal expansion index for each public chain was calculated from normalized within-repertoire ranks of inferred template counts. A later analysis computed generation probabilities with a VDJ recombination model fitted to out-of-frame rearrangements, and checked the results against IGoR. In a later analysis, hypergeometric tests were used to score TCR-TCR, TCR-HLA and TCR-CMV co-occurrence, with a repertoire-size bias correction applied to TCR pairs. To estimate false discovery rates, a later analysis permuted the HLA or CMV assignments 20 times. In a later analysis, co-occurring TCRs were grouped using DBSCAN, and TCRdist sequence similarity was added for clustering within HLA-allele-positive subsets. For co-occurrence clustering, repertoires with fewer than 30,000 or more than 120,000 public chains were excluded, along with several repertoires with anomalous nucleotide sharing. TCRdb holds this immuneACCESS table with in-frame rearrangements only. Some clones are missing; in checked studies, unresolved V genes explain under half, and the rest has no known cause. V and J calls and clone size are copied from that table; D and trimming were computed from the DNA. The table for this sample lists around 130,000 clones; 77% of them were counted only once. About 6% of the sample rests with the top ten.

The germline V gene provides CDR1 SQVTM and CDR2 ANQGSEA. The germline ends are 6 bases apart after V is trimmed by 0 bases and J by 2 bases. The CDR3 starts with the cysteine, ends with the phenylalanine, and has 13 residues. The retained sequence is limited to the CDR3, 39 bases, with the frame set at the first base. Points the paper makes about the study in general: V-gene and J-gene trimming of TCR beta chains was associated with a missense DCLRE1C variant in a later genetic analysis, and the association was replicated in an independent cohort. Sequencing depth was assumed to be roughly uniform across donors in the presence/absence analyses, though that assumption may not hold. In an earlier analysis of around 600 of the donors, most TCR beta V segments appeared in productive rearrangements about 87% or about 30% of the time, broadly matching IMGT annotations. According to a later genetic analysis, donors in an Asian-associated ancestry cluster had fewer N-insertions in productive TCRs than the approximately 700-donor mean. Because the 87-base-pair reads could not distinguish some IMGT-functional V segments, including TRBV6-2 and TRBV6-3, those segments were excluded. It was suggested by the authors that the approach could potentially be generalized to other disease states and immunological phenotypes. In vitro tests confirmed that a few of the cytomegalovirus-associated TCR beta chains recognize cytomegalovirus antigens. Correlated functional status among segregating V segments might reflect linkage disequilibrium, but an unknown experimental factor could not be ruled out. Because HLA typing was unavailable for some donors at each locus, only the typed subset was used in association tests. The study gave a list of some 150 TCR beta chains associated with cytomegalovirus. According to a later analysis, most CMV-associated TCR beta chains appeared to be HLA-restricted, and the HLA associations seemed to be driven largely by CMV exposure. Immune exposure information for the cohort was limited to CMV serostatus. A later analysis found that TCR association rates varied across HLA loci, with DRB1 alleles showing the most associated TCRs and HLA-C alleles the fewest. In a later analysis, several top co-occurrence clusters were reported to appear linked to parvovirus B19, influenza, CMV and Epstein-Barr virus. At a false discovery rate of 0.05, a later analysis linked 15,000 to 20,000 TCR beta sequences to specific HLA alleles. The classifier was reported to diagnose cytomegalovirus status with high specificity and sensitivity in both the original and validation cohorts. A group of highly shared sequence variants was considered likely to be a technical artifact of the sequencing pipeline. Assigning TCR associations to individual alleles was difficult when HLA alleles, especially DR and DQ, strongly co-occurred. Compared with equally common non-associated chains, HLA-associated TCR beta chains in a later analysis were more clonally expanded and had lower generation probabilities. A further reported finding was that TCR beta sequences accurately predicted the HLA-A and HLA-B alleles for most subjects in the first cohort. Because counts were too low, roughly 18 rarely observed V segments, including chromosome 9 orphons, were left out of the earlier analysis of 500 to 750 of the donors. This cohort had only TCR beta chains sequenced, and the lack of alpha or paired-chain data limited which features could be detected. Most TCR sequences were observed very rarely across donors, whereas some public TCRs were present in many individuals.

The cohort consisted of approximately 690 healthy bone marrow donors. All cohort members were sampled while nominally healthy, although unrecorded immune exposures were likely present. The donor tested CMV seropositive and was one of the 289 seropositive cohort members. Every donor gave a peripheral blood sample, and the peripheral blood mononuclear cells from that sample were used for TCR beta sequencing. Genomic DNA extraction from the blood cell samples was performed with the Qiagen DNeasy Blood Extraction Kit. About this clone: This receptor's antigen is unknown. No clone much larger than this one lies a single base away; base qualities are absent.

The sequence was collected from a man aged 18-30 years in good health and CMV-seropositive. The chain is made from TRBV29-1 and TRBJ2-3; no D gene is confidently identified. The sample comprised PBMCs. DNA sequence: TGCAGCGTTGAAGACAGGATCACAGATACGCAGTATTTT. This sequence encodes CSVEDRITDTQYF.